The clone carrying this T cell receptor beta chain showed up just a few times. Rearranged V-D-J TRB sequences were amplified with a mixed TRB-A/B primer pool. TCRdb analysed the multiplex PCR reads with MiXCR anew, one entry per CDR3 protein. In the table there are 6,700 or so distinct CDR3 sequences, around 50% of which are singletons. These data are taken from a study of T cell repertoires in aging, cancer and after chemotherapy. The template was genomic DNA from peripheral blood, not RNA. The germline V and J ends were trimmed by 4 bases and 0 bases, with 12 bases remaining between them. The CDR3 sequence is 15 residues long. CDR1 and CDR2 from the germline V gene are SGHDT and YYEEEE.

The sample taken for sequencing was blood. The clonotype originates from a human donor with a solid tumor. The rearrangement joins TRBV5-6 to TRBJ2-3; D gene uncertain. This chain's CDR3 is CASSRLPESTDTQYF. The CDR3, as DNA: TGTGCCAGCAGCCGCCTACCGGAGAGCACAGATACGCAGTATTTT.